Listed below are T cell receptor beta chains from one sample, sequenced in a study of blood T cell repertoires in COVID-19. Data came from immunoSEQ multiplex PCR; TCRdb stores just in-frame clones and leaves some out. The table shows approximately 160,000 clones, with about 90% occurring only once. The sample taken for sequencing was peripheral blood. Source of these receptors: a woman in her 70s with acute or convalescent COVID-19. Each CDR3 is given with its conserved first and last residue. The D gene is left open where the match is weak. Only some rows state a clone size, as once, few, many or a class for expanded clones.

TRBJ1-2 - - TRBV30 CAWSWRGGAYGYTF TGTGCCTGGAGCTGGCGGGGGGGAGCCTATGGCTACACCTTC
TRBJ2-7 - - TRBV27 CASSLTGENYEQYF TGTGCCAGCAGTTTAACGGGAGAGAACTACGAGCAGTACTTC
TRBJ2-7 few TRBD2 TRBV28 CASSFLAGGAIHEQYF TGTGCCAGCAGTTTTCTAGCGGGAGGCGCCATCCACGAGCAGTACTTC
TRBJ1-1 - - TRBV14 CASSQRRVGTEAFF TGTGCCAGCAGCCAACGCAGGGTCGGTACTGAAGCTTTCTTT
TRBJ2-3 - - TRBV3-1/TRBV3-2 CASSQELPGIEITDTQYF TGTGCCAGCAGCCAAGAACTCCCAGGGATTGAGATAACAGATACGCAGTATTTT
TRBJ1-2 - TRBD1 TRBV7-9 CASSLAFGTGAPYGYTF TGTGCCAGCAGCTTAGCCTTCGGGACAGGGGCCCCCTATGGCTACACCTTC
TRBJ1-2 - TRBD1 TRBV5-5 CASRQTGTGVYGYTF TGTGCCAGCAGGCAAACCGGGACAGGGGTGTATGGCTACACCTTC
TRBJ2-1 - TRBD2 TRBV14 CASSQLAGGNEQFF TGTGCCAGCAGCCAACTAGCGGGAGGGAATGAGCAGTTCTTC
TRBJ2-3 - TRBD2 TRBV29-1 CSVALAGRTDTQYF TGCAGCGTTGCCCTAGCGGGCCGCACAGATACGCAGTATTTT
TRBJ2-1 - TRBD2 TRBV4-2 CASSLGTGGSGNNEQFF TGTGCCAGCAGCCTTGGCACAGGAGGTAGCGGGAACAATGAGCAGTTCTTC
TRBJ1-3 - - TRBV28 CASQTGPVSGNTIYF TGTGCCAGCCAAACAGGTCCGGTGTCTGGAAACACCATATATTTT
TRBJ2-1 few TRBD2 TRBV11-3 CASSEGLAEYNEQFF TGTGCCAGCAGCGAAGGACTAGCGGAATACAATGAGCAGTTCTTC
TRBJ2-5 - TRBD1 TRBV14 CASSQDRKTTQETQYF TGTGCCAGCAGCCAGGACAGGAAAACAACTCAAGAGACCCAGTACTTC
TRBJ2-2 once TRBD1 TRBV24-1 CATSAARDRVGGELFF TGTGCCACCAGTGCAGCCCGGGACAGGGTCGGCGGGGAGCTGTTTTTT
TRBJ1-1 - - TRBV19 CASWAGLRNTEAFF TGTGCCAGTTGGGCAGGGCTTCGGAACACTGAAGCTTTCTTT
TRBJ1-6 once TRBD1 TRBV30 CAWAGQGNSPLHF TGTGCCTGGGCGGGACAGGGTAATTCACCCCTCCACTTT
TRBJ1-2 - - TRBV6-5 CASSKPTTDGYTF TGTGCCAGCAGTAAGCCCACTACTGATGGCTACACCTTC
TRBJ2-1 - - TRBV3-1/TRBV3-2 CASSQDSGSFYNEQFF TGTGCCAGCAGCCAAGATAGTGGTAGCTTCTACAATGAGCAGTTCTTC
TRBJ2-7 - - TRBV28 CASSPQGGYFYEQYF TGTGCCAGCAGTCCTCAGGGGGGATACTTTTACGAGCAGTACTTC
TRBJ1-2 - TRBD1 TRBV13 CASSGTGQGSGYTF TGTGCCAGCAGCGGAACGGGACAGGGCAGCGGCTACACCTTC
TRBJ1-4 - TRBD1 TRBV28 CASNSGGQGWEKLFF TGTGCCAGCAATTCCGGAGGACAGGGTTGGGAAAAACTGTTTTTT
TRBJ1-2 - - TRBV6-1 CASSDRDRGYTF TGTGCCAGCAGTGACCGAGACAGGGGCTACACCTTC
TRBJ2-2 once TRBD2 TRBV6-6 CASSDSGGITGELFF TGTGCCAGCAGCGATAGCGGGGGGATCACCGGGGAGCTGTTTTTT
TRBJ1-2 - TRBD1 TRBV27 CASSPGQGGNYGYTF TGTGCCAGCAGTCCGGGACAGGGCGGTAACTATGGCTACACCTTC
TRBJ2-7 - TRBD1 TRBV30 CAWSSGTDFTGYF TGTGCCTGGAGTTCTGGGACAGACTTTACTGGGTACTTC
TRBJ2-1 - TRBD2 TRBV7-9 CASSSPTSGRDEQFF TGTGCCAGCAGCTCCCCGACTAGCGGGAGGGACGAGCAGTTCTTC
TRBJ1-2 once - TRBV18 CASSPGQIIYTF TGTGCCAGCTCACCAGGACAGATAATCTACACCTTC
TRBJ1-4 - - TRBV19 CASSMYHGGEKLFF TGTGCCAGTAGTATGTATCACGGAGGTGAAAAACTGTTTTTT
TRBJ2-6 - TRBD1 TRBV7-9 CASSLGTGGSGANVLTF TGTGCCAGCAGCCTTGGGACAGGGGGCTCTGGGGCCAACGTCCTGACTTTC
TRBJ2-7 once - TRBV5-6 CASSYNPGAAYEQYF TGTGCCAGCAGCTACAATCCGGGAGCCGCCTACGAGCAGTACTTC
TRBJ1-5 once - TRBV5-6 CASSQGYSNQPQHF TGTGCCAGCAGCCAGGGCTATAGCAATCAGCCCCAGCATTTT
TRBJ2-1 - TRBD2 TRBV11-2 CASSLGGGRVYNEQFF TGTGCCAGCAGCTTAGGCGGGGGAAGGGTGTACAATGAGCAGTTCTTC
TRBJ2-3 - TRBD1 TRBV18 CASSQQGKTDTQYF TGTGCCAGCTCGCAACAGGGGAAAACAGATACGCAGTATTTT
TRBJ2-5 once - TRBV27 CASSYIRGGQETQYF TGTGCCAGCAGTTACATCAGGGGCGGACAAGAGACCCAGTACTTC
TRBJ1-5 few TRBD1 TRBV19 CASQWGTDSNQPQHF TGTGCCAGTCAATGGGGGACAGATAGCAATCAGCCCCAGCATTTT
TRBJ1-6 - - TRBV7-9 CASSFAGVGSPLHF TGTGCCAGCAGTTTCGCCGGTGTTGGTTCACCCCTCCACTTT
TRBJ2-5 - - TRBV6-5 CASSYSPSGIETQYF TGTGCCAGCAGTTACTCGCCGTCAGGGATAGAGACCCAGTACTTC
TRBJ2-3 - - TRBV5-1 CASSLDRGGKDTQYF TGCGCCAGCAGCTTGGACAGGGGAGGAAAGGATACGCAGTATTTT
TRBJ2-3 - TRBD2 TRBV2 CASSETSGGTDTQYF TGTGCCAGCAGTGAGACTAGCGGAGGCACAGATACGCAGTATTTT
TRBJ1-1 - - TRBV7-9 CASSLERREAFF TGTGCCAGCAGCTTAGAGAGGAGAGAAGCTTTCTTT
TRBJ1-5 - - TRBV18 CASSRTGEGQPQHF TGTGCCAGCTCACGTACGGGGGAGGGTCAGCCCCAGCATTTT
TRBJ2-3 once TRBD2 TRBV11-2 CASSLELAGVFGTDTQYF TGTGCCAGCAGCTTAGAACTAGCGGGAGTTTTCGGCACAGATACGCAGTATTTT
TRBJ2-3 - TRBD2 TRBV7-2 CASSLGLLAGFTDTQYF TGTGCCAGCAGCTTAGGTCTCCTAGCGGGTTTCACAGATACGCAGTATTTT
TRBJ2-1 - - TRBV5-4 CASTPKRGGDNEQFF TGTGCCAGCACCCCTAAGAGAGGGGGGGACAATGAGCAGTTCTTC
TRBJ1-2 - TRBD1 TRBV7-8 CASSPRTGGLYTF TGTGCCAGCAGCCCCCGGACAGGGGGCTTATACACCTTC